Here is one T cell receptor beta chain with its context. The entry originates in a study of shared clonotypes between healthy human individuals. The data were produced by immunoSEQ multiplex PCR, yet TCRdb's version contains in-frame clones alone and is incomplete. The sample carries about 2.1 million clones, 85% to 95% recorded once. The germline V gene encodes CDR1 LNHNV and CDR2 YYDKDF (reference sequence). The germline V and J ends were trimmed by 3 bases and 5 bases, with 10 bases remaining between them. The CDR3 is made up of 14 amino acids. Terminally differentiated effector memory CD45RA+ cells were excluded from the naive CD8 cells, which were CD45RO-negative and positively selected for CCR7.

J is TRBJ2-2 and V is TRBV15; a weak D match, TRBD2 (5 bases). Material for sequencing was naive CD8+ T cells from PBMCs. The clonotype comes from a man younger than 35 in good health. Some clones in this sample may be carry-over from other donors' samples. The CDR3 sequence: CATSRDEGTGELFF. The CDR3 DNA reads as TGTGCCACCAGCAGGGATGAGGGAACCGGGGAGCTGTTTTTT.